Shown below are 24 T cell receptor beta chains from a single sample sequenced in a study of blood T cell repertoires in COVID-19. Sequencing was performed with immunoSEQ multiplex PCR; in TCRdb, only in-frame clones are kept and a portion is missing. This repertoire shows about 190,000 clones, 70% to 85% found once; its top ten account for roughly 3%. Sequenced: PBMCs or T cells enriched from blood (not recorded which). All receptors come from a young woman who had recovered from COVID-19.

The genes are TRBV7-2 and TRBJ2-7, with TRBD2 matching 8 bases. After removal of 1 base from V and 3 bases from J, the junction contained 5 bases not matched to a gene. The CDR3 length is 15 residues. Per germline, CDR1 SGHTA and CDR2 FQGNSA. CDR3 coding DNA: TGTGCCAGCAGCTTAGTATTTAGCGGGGACTACGAGCAGTACTTC. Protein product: CASSLVFSGDYEQYF.

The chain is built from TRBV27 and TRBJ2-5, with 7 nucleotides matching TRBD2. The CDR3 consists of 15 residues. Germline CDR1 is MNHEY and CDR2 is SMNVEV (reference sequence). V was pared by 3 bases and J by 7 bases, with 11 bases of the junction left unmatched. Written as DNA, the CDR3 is TGTGCCAGCAGTTTTTTGAGGGAGGGCGGTGGGACCCAGTACTTC. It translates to CASSFLREGGGTQYF.

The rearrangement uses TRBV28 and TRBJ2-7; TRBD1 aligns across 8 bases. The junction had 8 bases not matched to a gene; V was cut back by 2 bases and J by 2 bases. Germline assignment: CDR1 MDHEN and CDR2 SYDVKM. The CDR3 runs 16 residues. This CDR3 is CASSLGDRGLPYEQYF. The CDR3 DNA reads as TGTGCCAGCAGTTTAGGCGACAGGGGCCTGCCCTACGAGCAGTACTTC. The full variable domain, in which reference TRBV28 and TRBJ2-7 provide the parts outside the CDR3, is DVKVTQSSRYLVKRTGEKVFLECVQDMDHENMFWYRQDPGLGLRLIYFSYDVKMKEKGDIPEGYSVSREKKERFSLILESASTNQTSMYLCASSLGDRGLPYEQYFGPGTRLTVT.

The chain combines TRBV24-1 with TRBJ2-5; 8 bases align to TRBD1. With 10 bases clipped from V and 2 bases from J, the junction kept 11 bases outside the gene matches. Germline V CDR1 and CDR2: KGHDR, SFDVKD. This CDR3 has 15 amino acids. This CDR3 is CATNSGTGVQETQYF. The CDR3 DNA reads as TGTGCCACGAACTCCGGGACAGGTGTACAAGAGACCCAGTACTTC.

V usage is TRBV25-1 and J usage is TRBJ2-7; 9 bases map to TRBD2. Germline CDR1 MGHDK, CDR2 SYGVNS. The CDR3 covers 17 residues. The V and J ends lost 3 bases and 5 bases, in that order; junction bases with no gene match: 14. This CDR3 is CASSDRVAGGPVHEQYF. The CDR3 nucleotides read TGTGCCAGCAGTGATCGGGTTGCGGGAGGGCCAGTACACGAGCAGTACTTC.

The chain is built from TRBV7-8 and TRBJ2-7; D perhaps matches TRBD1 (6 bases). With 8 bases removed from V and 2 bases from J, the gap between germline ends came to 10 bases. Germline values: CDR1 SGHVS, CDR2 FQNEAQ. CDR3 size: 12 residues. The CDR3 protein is CASCDRTYEQYF. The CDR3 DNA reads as TGTGCCAGCTGTGACAGGACCTACGAGCAGTACTTC.

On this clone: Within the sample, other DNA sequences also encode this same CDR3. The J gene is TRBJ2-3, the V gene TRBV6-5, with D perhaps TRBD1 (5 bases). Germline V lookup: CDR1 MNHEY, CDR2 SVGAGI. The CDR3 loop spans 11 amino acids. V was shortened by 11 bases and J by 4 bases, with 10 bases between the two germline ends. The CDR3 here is CASGLADTQYF. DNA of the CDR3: TGTGCCTCAGGGCTGGCAGATACGCAGTATTTT.

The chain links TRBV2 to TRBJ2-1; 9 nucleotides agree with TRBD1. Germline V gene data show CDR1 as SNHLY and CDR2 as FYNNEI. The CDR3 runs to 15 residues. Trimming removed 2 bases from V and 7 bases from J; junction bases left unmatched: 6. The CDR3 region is CASSEKQGAGNEQFF. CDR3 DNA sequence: TGTGCCAGCAGTGAAAAACAGGGGGCGGGTAATGAGCAGTTCTTC.

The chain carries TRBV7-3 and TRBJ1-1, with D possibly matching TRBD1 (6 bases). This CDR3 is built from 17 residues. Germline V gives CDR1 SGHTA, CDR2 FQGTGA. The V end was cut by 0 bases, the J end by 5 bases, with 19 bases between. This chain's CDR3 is CASSLTGGGTRATEAFF. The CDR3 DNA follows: TGTGCCAGCAGCTTAACGGGAGGGGGGACTCGGGCGACTGAAGCTTTCTTT.

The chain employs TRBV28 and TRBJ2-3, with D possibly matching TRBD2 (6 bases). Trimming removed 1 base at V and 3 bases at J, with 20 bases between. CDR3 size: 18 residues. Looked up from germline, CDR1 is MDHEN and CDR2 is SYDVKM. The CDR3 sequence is CASSLSLSAGRGTDTQYF. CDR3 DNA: TGTGCCAGCAGTTTATCCCTGTCCGCGGGGAGAGGGACAGATACGCAGTATTTT.

CDR3 sequence (DNA): TGTGCCAGCAGCTGCCGCAGGAGCGGCGACTACGAGCAGTACGTC. It yields the protein CASSCRRSGDYEQYV. This sequence joins TRBV4-2 and TRBJ2-7, with TRBD2 as a possible D gene (5 bases). This CDR3 has 15 amino acids. V lost 5 bases to trimming and J lost 3 bases, with 17 bases between them. Germline V CDR1 and CDR2: LGHNA, YNFKEQ.

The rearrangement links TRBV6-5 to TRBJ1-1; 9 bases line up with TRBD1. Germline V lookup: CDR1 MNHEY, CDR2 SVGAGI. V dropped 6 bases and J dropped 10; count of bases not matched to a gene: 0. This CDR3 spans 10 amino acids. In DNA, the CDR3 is TGTGCCAGCAGGGACAGGGGAGCTTTCTTT. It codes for CASRDRGAFF.

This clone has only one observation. The CDR3 sequence: CSARSTDTQYF. The CDR3 region has the DNA TGCAGTGCTAGATCGACAGATACGCAGTATTTT. The chain has TRBV20-1 and TRBJ2-3; D uncertain. Germline values: CDR1 DFQATT, CDR2 SNEGSKA (reference sequence). V dropped 2 bases and J dropped 3 bases, with 3 bases sitting between them. The CDR3 extends over 11 amino acids.

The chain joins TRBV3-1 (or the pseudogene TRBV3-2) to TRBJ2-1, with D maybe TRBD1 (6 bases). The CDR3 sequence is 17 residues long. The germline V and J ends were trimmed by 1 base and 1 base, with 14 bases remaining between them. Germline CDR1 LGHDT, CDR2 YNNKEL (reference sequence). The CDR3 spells CASSQVGTTKSYNEQFF. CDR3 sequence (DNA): TGTGCCAGCAGCCAAGTGGGGACAACCAAATCCTACAATGAGCAGTTCTTC.

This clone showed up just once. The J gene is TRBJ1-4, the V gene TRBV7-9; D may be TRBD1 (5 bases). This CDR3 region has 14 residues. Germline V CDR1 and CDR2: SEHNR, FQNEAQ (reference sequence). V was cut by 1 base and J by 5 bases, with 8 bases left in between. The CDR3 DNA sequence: TGTGCCAGCAGCTTAGGGGGCGCAAATGAAAAACTGTTTTTT. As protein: CASSLGGANEKLFF.

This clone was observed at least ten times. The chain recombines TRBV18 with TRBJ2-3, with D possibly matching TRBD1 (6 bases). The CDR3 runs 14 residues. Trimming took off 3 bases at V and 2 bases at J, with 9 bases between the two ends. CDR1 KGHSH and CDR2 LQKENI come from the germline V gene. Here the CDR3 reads CASSPRTDTDTQYF. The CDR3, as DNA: TGTGCCAGCTCACCCCGGACAGACACAGATACGCAGTATTTT.

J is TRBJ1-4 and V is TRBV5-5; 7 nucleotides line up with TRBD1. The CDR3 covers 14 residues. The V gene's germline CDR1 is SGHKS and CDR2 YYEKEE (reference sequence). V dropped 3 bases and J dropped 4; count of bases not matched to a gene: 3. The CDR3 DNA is TGTGCCAGCAGCTCGACAGGGTATAATGAAAAACTGTTTTTT. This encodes CASSSTGYNEKLFF.

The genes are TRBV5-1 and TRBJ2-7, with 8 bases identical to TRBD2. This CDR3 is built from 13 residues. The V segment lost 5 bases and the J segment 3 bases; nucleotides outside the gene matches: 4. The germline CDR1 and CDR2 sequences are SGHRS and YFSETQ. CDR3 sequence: CASSPGLVYEQYF. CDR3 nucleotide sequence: TGCGCCAGCAGTCCGGGACTAGTCTACGAGCAGTACTTC.

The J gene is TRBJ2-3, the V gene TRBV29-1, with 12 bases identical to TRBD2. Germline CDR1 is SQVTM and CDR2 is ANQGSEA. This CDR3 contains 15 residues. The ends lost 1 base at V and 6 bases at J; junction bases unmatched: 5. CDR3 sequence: CSVEGASGRGDTQYF. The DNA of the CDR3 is TGCAGCGTTGAAGGGGCTAGCGGGAGGGGGGATACGCAGTATTTT.

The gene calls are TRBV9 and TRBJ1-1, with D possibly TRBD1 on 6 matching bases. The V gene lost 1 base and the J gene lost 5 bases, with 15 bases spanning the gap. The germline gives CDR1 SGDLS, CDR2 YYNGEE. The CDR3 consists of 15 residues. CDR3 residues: CASSVQTGGGTEAFF. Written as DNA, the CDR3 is TGTGCCAGCAGCGTACAGACAGGAGGTGGGACTGAAGCTTTCTTT.

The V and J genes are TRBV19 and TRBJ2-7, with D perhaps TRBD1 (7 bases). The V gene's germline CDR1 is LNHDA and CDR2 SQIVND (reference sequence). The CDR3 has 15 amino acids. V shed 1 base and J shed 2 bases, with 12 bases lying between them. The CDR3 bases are TGTGCCAGTAGTATAGGCGGGGACAGCGCCTACGAGCAGTACTTC. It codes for CASSIGGDSAYEQYF.

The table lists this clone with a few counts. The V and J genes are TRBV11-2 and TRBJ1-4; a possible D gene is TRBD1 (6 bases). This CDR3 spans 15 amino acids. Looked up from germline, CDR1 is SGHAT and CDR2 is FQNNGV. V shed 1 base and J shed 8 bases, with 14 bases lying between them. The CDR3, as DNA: TGTGCCAGCAGCTTAGTCCCAGGGGATAAGGAAAAACTGTTTTTT. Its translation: CASSLVPGDKEKLFF.

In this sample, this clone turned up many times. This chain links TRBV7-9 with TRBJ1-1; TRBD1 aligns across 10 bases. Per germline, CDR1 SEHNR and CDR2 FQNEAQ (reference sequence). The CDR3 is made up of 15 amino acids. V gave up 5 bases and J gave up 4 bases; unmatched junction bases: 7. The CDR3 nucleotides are TGTGCCAGCAGCCCTCGACAGGGGGCGCGCACTGAAGCTTTCTTT. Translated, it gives CASSPRQGARTEAFF.

The CDR3 loop is CATGQAGDTEAFF. The CDR3 nucleotides read TGTGCCACAGGACAGGCCGGGGACACTGAAGCTTTCTTT. The genes are TRBV10-3 and TRBJ1-1, with TRBD1 identical over 7 bases. The V and J ends lost 10 bases and 3 bases, in that order; junction bases with no gene match: 8. CDR3 size: 13 residues. Germline V gene sequence: CDR1 ENHRY, CDR2 SYGVKD.